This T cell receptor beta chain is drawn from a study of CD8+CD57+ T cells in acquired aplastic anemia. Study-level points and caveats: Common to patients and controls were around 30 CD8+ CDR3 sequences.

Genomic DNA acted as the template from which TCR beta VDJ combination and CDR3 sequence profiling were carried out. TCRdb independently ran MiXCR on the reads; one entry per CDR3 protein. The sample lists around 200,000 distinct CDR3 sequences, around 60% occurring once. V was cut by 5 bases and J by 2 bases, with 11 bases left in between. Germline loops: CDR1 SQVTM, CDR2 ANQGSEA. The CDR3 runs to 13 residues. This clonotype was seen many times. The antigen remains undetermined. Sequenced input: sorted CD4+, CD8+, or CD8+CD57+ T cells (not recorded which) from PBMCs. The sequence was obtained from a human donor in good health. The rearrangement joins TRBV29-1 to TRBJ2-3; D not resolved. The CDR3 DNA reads TGCAGCGTTCGCAAACCCCCCACAGATACGCAGTATTTT. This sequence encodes CSVRKPPTDTQYF.